These T cell receptor beta chains were read from a single sample in a study of beta chain features in type 1 diabetes. Profiling relied on immunoSEQ multiplex PCR, and the TCRdb table lists in-frame clones only, not all of them. Here the sample spans around 500,000 clones, about 10% being singletons. The specimen was naive CD4+ T cells from blood. Receptors originate from a woman younger than 35 in good health. CDR3s include the opening cysteine and the closing phenylalanine or tryptophan. D genes are given only for firm matches. Expanded clones get a size class; other rows say once, few or many, or leave the size out.

d_call | j_call | clone_size | v_call | cdr3_nt | cdr3_aa
NA | TRBJ1-1 | NA | TRBV4-2 | TGTGCCAGCAGCCAAGTTGATAGATTAGGCACTGAAGCTTTCTTT | CASSQVDRLGTEAFF
NA | TRBJ2-2 | few | TRBV7-2 | TGTGCCAGCAGCCAGGACGCCAACACCGGGGAGCTGTTTTTT | CASSQDANTGELFF
TRBD2 | TRBJ2-3 | few | TRBV7-9 | TGTGCCAGCAGCTCCCGACGGTTAGGGGAGGGAGGCACAGATACGCAGTATTTT | CASSSRRLGEGGTDTQYF
NA | TRBJ1-1 | NA | TRBV6-5 | TGTGCCAGCAGTTACGGACAGAAAAACACTGAAGCTTTCTTT | CASSYGQKNTEAFF
NA | TRBJ1-1 | NA | TRBV12-5 | TGTGCTAGTGGTTTGGAGGAGAGGACTGAAGCTTTCTTT | CASGLEERTEAFF
NA | TRBJ1-1 | NA | TRBV7-9 | TGTGCCAGCAGCTTCGGGGGCCGCTCGAGTGACACTGAAGCTTTCTTT | CASSFGGRSSDTEAFF
NA | TRBJ2-1 | NA | TRBV5-4 | TGTGCCAGCAGCTTGGTTACGGTCTCCTACAATGAGCAGTTCTTC | CASSLVTVSYNEQFF
TRBD1 | TRBJ1-1 | few | TRBV7-2 | TGTGCCAGCAGCCGGAGCGTTAGACAGGGGGTTGAAGCTTTCTTT | CASSRSVRQGVEAFF
NA | TRBJ2-1 | few | TRBV20-1 | TGCAGGCCGGGCCAGGGGAATGAGCAGTTCTTC | CRPGQGNEQFF
TRBD1 | TRBJ2-1 | NA | TRBV5-1 | TGCGCCAGCAGCGGGGGACAGGGGTCCTACAATGAGCAGTTCTTC | CASSGGQGSYNEQFF
TRBD2 | TRBJ2-5 | few | TRBV7-7 | TGTGCCAGCAGCTTAGGTCGGGGGGGCTTCGAGACCCAGTACTTC | CASSLGRGGFETQYF
NA | TRBJ1-2 | NA | TRBV19 | TGTGCCAGTAGTTTGGAACAGGGAAGAGGCTATGGCTACACCTTC | CASSLEQGRGYGYTF
NA | TRBJ2-6 | few | TRBV5-6 | TGTGCCAGCAGCTTGGTGGGGCTCTCTGGGGCCAACGTCCTGACTTTC | CASSLVGLSGANVLTF
NA | TRBJ2-1 | few | TRBV9 | TGTGCCAGCAGCGTATCTCTCAATGAGCAGTTCTTC | CASSVSLNEQFF
NA | TRBJ1-1 | NA | TRBV11-2 | TGTGCCAGCAGCTTAGTGAGGGAGACTGAAGCTTTCTTT | CASSLVRETEAFF
NA | TRBJ2-5 | few | TRBV20-1 | TGCAGTGCTAGCGGAGGCGGGGCCCAGTACTTC | CSASGGGAQYF
NA | TRBJ1-2 | few | TRBV2 | TGTGCCAGCAACCCCAGATATGGCTACACCTTC | CASNPRYGYTF
TRBD2 | TRBJ2-1 | few | TRBV7-2 | TGTGCCAGCAGACCTAGACTAGCGGAATTCAATGAGCAGTTCTTC | CASRPRLAEFNEQFF
NA | TRBJ1-1 | NA | TRBV5-4 | TGTGCCAGCAGCGTACCACAGGGAGGGGACACTGAAGCTTTCTTT | CASSVPQGGDTEAFF
NA | TRBJ1-2 | NA | TRBV7-9 | TGTGCCACCCTTGGAGGGGGTTATGGCTACACCTTC | CATLGGGYGYTF
TRBD2 | TRBJ2-4 | NA | TRBV11-2 | TGTGCCAGCAGCTCGGGACTAGCGAAAATAAACATTCAGTACTTC | CASSSGLAKINIQYF
NA | TRBJ2-5 | few | TRBV18 | TGTGCCAGCTCACCACCCTCCGTACCGACCCAGTACTTC | CASSPPSVPTQYF
NA | TRBJ2-5 | NA | TRBV21-1 | TGTGCCAGCAGCAGTGAGAATTTGGCAGAGACCCAGTACTTC | CASSSENLAETQYF
NA | TRBJ1-1 | few | TRBV29-1 | TGCAGCGTTATAGAAGCGACCGGGTCTTTCTTT | CSVIEATGSFF
NA | TRBJ2-6 | NA | TRBV7-9 | TGTGCCAGCAGTCGTACAGGGTCTGGGGCCAACGTCCTGACTTTC | CASSRTGSGANVLTF
NA | TRBJ2-7 | NA | TRBV7-2 | TGTGCCAGCAGCTTCGTGGATTGGGACGAGCAGTACTTC | CASSFVDWDEQYF
NA | TRBJ2-2 | NA | TRBV5-1 | TGCGCCAGCAGCTTATTATCGAACACCGGGGAGCTGTTTTTT | CASSLLSNTGELFF
TRBD2 | TRBJ2-1 | NA | TRBV11-1 | TGTGCCAGCAGCTTCGGTCTAGCGGATTACAATGAGCAGTTCTTC | CASSFGLADYNEQFF
NA | TRBJ2-1 | many | TRBV18 | TGTGCCAGCTCACGGGGGCTAGGGGACAATGAGCAGTTCTTC | CASSRGLGDNEQFF
NA | TRBJ1-1 | NA | TRBV7-2 | TGTGCCAGCAGCTTATCTGCCTCGGAGAACACTGAAGCTTTCTTT | CASSLSASENTEAFF
NA | TRBJ2-3 | NA | TRBV25-1 | TGTGCCAGCAGTGATAACAGGGTCACGGATACGCAGTATTTT | CASSDNRVTDTQYF
NA | TRBJ2-2 | few | TRBV29-1 | TGCAGCGTTGCCCGGGGGGCTTCGAACACCGGGGAGCTGTTTTTT | CSVARGASNTGELFF
NA | TRBJ1-4 | few | TRBV9 | TGTGCCAGCAGCGTAGTCCCCTCCCCGGAAAAACTGTTTTTT | CASSVVPSPEKLFF
NA | TRBJ2-5 | NA | TRBV7-2 | TGTGCCAGCAGCTTAGCGGGAGCCCAAGAGACCCAGTACTTC | CASSLAGAQETQYF
NA | TRBJ2-3 | few | TRBV5-1 | TGCGCCAGCAGCTTAAGGGCCCCCTCCAACACAGATACGCAGTATTTT | CASSLRAPSNTDTQYF
NA | TRBJ2-1 | NA | TRBV14 | TGTGCCAGCAGCCAAGAGGAAGGTGAGCAGTTCTTC | CASSQEEGEQFF
NA | TRBJ1-2 | few | TRBV7-2 | TGTGCCAGCAATCGGCAATTCTATGGCTACACCTTC | CASNRQFYGYTF
TRBD1 | TRBJ1-2 | NA | TRBV10-3 | TGTGCCATCAGTGAGTCGTCAGGGGGCGATGGCTACACCTTC | CAISESSGGDGYTF
TRBD1 | TRBJ2-7 | NA | TRBV7-8 | TGTGCCAGCAGCCCCCGGGACAGAGGCTCCTACGAGCAGTACTTC | CASSPRDRGSYEQYF
NA | TRBJ2-3 | NA | TRBV20-1 | TGCAGTGCTAGAGGCCTGTTTACGCAGTATTTT | CSARGLFTQYF